These T cell receptor beta chains were read from a single sample in a study of OX40 agonist ivuxolimab in advanced cancers. Assay used: immunoSEQ multiplex PCR; TCRdb lists only in-frame clones, some missing. The sample shows 8,000 to 11,000 clones, 70% to 85% of them seen only once. Sequencing was performed on CD4+ or CD8+ T cells sorted from blood, taken in a trial of the OX40 agonist ivuxolimab. These receptors were collected from an adult with an advanced solid tumor such as melanoma, head and neck, liver or kidney cancer. CDR3s include the opening cysteine and the closing phenylalanine or tryptophan. A D gene is named only where the DNA matches it firmly. Clone size is not always given. Where it is, it says once, few, many or a class for expanded clones.

j_gene | abundance | v_gene | d_gene | CDR3nt | CDR3aa
TRBJ2-7 | NA | TRBV6-5 | TRBD1 | TGTGCCAGCAGTATAGGGACAGCCTCCTACGAGCAGTACTTC | CASSIGTASYEQYF
TRBJ2-3 | NA | TRBV6-5 | NA | TGTGCCAGCAGTTACCTCCTAACAGATACGCAGTATTTT | CASSYLLTDTQYF
TRBJ2-7 | NA | TRBV28 | NA | TGTGCCAGCAGAACAGGGCGGCTCTCCTACGAGCAGTACTTC | CASRTGRLSYEQYF
TRBJ1-1 | medium-sized | TRBV29-1 | TRBD1 | TGCAGCGTTTACGGATCGGACAGGGGGACTGAAGCTTTCTTT | CSVYGSDRGTEAFF
TRBJ2-7 | once | TRBV5-8 | NA | TGTGCCAGCAGCTTCCGATCCTACGAGCAGTACTTC | CASSFRSYEQYF
TRBJ2-5 | NA | TRBV11-3 | NA | TGTGCCAGCAACACGAGGGGAGGAGAGACCCAGTACTTC | CASNTRGGETQYF
TRBJ2-7 | NA | TRBV9 | NA | TGTGCCAGCAGCATATCGGACAGCCCGAGCTCCTACGAGCAGTACTTC | CASSISDSPSSYEQYF
TRBJ2-7 | NA | TRBV28 | TRBD2 | TGTGCCAGCAGTCCCCAGGGACTAGCGGGCGCCTACGAGCAGTACTTC | CASSPQGLAGAYEQYF
TRBJ2-2 | NA | TRBV4-1 | NA | TGCGCCAGCAGCCTTAATGGGGGGCAGCTGTTTTTT | CASSLNGGQLFF
TRBJ2-7 | few | TRBV6-5 | TRBD2 | TGTGCCAGCAAACCAGCGGGAGGGCCGTACGAGCAGTACTTC | CASKPAGGPYEQYF
TRBJ2-1 | NA | TRBV29-1 | NA | TGCAGCGTTGTCGGGGTATACTACAATGAGCAGTTCTTC | CSVVGVYYNEQFF
TRBJ2-7 | NA | TRBV5-1 | TRBD1 | TGCGCCAGCAGCCCGGAACTAACCGGGACAGGGTTTAGGGACGAGCAGTACTTC | CASSPELTGTGFRDEQYF
TRBJ2-5 | NA | TRBV4-1 | TRBD1 | TGCGCCAGCAGCAAAGAAGACAGGGAATGGGAGACCCAGTACTTC | CASSKEDREWETQYF
TRBJ2-1 | NA | TRBV9 | TRBD2 | TGTGCCAGCAGCCCCTACTATAGCGGGAACTCCTACAATGAGCAGTTCTTC | CASSPYYSGNSYNEQFF
TRBJ2-7 | NA | TRBV2 | NA | TGTGCCAGCAGCCAAGGTAGCCGGTTCCCTAGCCACGAGCAGTACTTC | CASSQGSRFPSHEQYF
TRBJ2-4 | NA | TRBV29-1 | NA | TGCAGCGCCCAGGGGAGGGAGGACATTCAGTACTTC | CSAQGREDIQYF
TRBJ2-1 | NA | TRBV5-1 | TRBD2 | TGCGCCAGCAGCCCGGGGGTGGGACTAGGCTACAATGAGCAGTTCTTC | CASSPGVGLGYNEQFF
TRBJ1-3 | NA | TRBV9 | NA | TGTGCCAGCAGCGTATCAGGTAGCCCTGGAAACACCATATATTTT | CASSVSGSPGNTIYF
TRBJ2-7 | NA | TRBV2 | NA | TGTGCCAGCAGGGGACGTATCATCTACGAGCAGTACTTC | CASRGRIIYEQYF
TRBJ1-3 | NA | TRBV28 | TRBD1 | TGTGCCAGCAGCCGAACAGGGGTAACGGGAAACACCATATATTTT | CASSRTGVTGNTIYF
TRBJ2-6 | NA | TRBV7-9 | NA | TGTGCCAGCACCCATGGGGCTGGGGCCAACGTCCTGACTTTC | CASTHGAGANVLTF
TRBJ2-7 | NA | TRBV28 | NA | TGTGCCAGCAGTCTTATTGGGCGGGACGAGCAGTACTTC | CASSLIGRDEQYF
TRBJ1-2 | few | TRBV6-6 | NA | TGTGCCAGCAGTTACTCGGCAGGGAACTATTATGGCTACACCTTC | CASSYSAGNYYGYTF
TRBJ2-2 | NA | TRBV5-1 | NA | TGCGCCAGCAGCTTGGGCGAGGGGGGCACCGGGGAGCTGTTTTTT | CASSLGEGGTGELFF
TRBJ2-5 | NA | TRBV19 | TRBD1 | TGTGCCAGTAGTACAGGGACAGGGGGCGCGAAGACCCAGTACTTC | CASSTGTGGAKTQYF
TRBJ1-1 | NA | TRBV4-2 | NA | TGTGCCAGCAGCCAAGGGGTGACTACCACTGAAGCTTTCTTT | CASSQGVTTTEAFF
TRBJ1-4 | medium-sized | TRBV6-5 | TRBD1 | TGTGCCAGCAGTTACGGGACAGGGAATGAAAAACTGTTTTTT | CASSYGTGNEKLFF
TRBJ2-1 | medium-sized | TRBV5-1 | NA | TGCGCCAGCAGCTTGCTAGTCTACAATGAGCAGTTCTTC | CASSLLVYNEQFF
TRBJ2-1 | NA | TRBV20-1 | NA | TGCAGTGCGTACAATGAGCAGTTCTTC | CSAYNEQFF
TRBJ1-1 | few | TRBV30 | NA | TGTGCCAGGAGCACGGAAAGGGGTGAAGCTTTCTTT | CARSTERGEAFF
TRBJ1-1 | NA | TRBV21-1 | NA | TGTGCCAGCAGCAAAGGGCGACGGTTGAACACTGAAGCTTTCTTT | CASSKGRRLNTEAFF
TRBJ2-7 | NA | TRBV28 | TRBD1 | TGTGCCAGCAGTTTCTCCGGGACAGGGGGCTCGGACGAGCAGTACTTC | CASSFSGTGGSDEQYF
TRBJ1-2 | few | TRBV6-1 | TRBD1 | TGTGCCAGCAGTGAAATTATAGGAACAGGGGGCGGCTATGGCTACACCTTC | CASSEIIGTGGGYGYTF
TRBJ2-3 | NA | TRBV5-1 | TRBD2 | TGCGCCAGCAGCTTCGGACTAGCAGGCACAGATACGCAGTATTTT | CASSFGLAGTDTQYF